Listed below are T cell receptor beta chains from one sample, sequenced in a study of CD8 T cells in Susac syndrome. TCRdb reanalysed the immunoSEQ multiplex PCR reads using MiXCR and keeps one entry per CDR3 protein. The sample lists approximately 120,000 distinct CDR3 sequences; roughly 97% were seen once. Sequencing was carried out using CD4+ T cells from PBMCs. The receptors were gathered from a human donor in good health. CDR3s include the opening cysteine and the closing phenylalanine or tryptophan. The D gene is left open where the match is weak. Part of the rows lack a size; the others show once, few, many or a class for expanded clones.

J	size	D	V	CDR3	DNA
TRBJ1-1	once	-	TRBV5-1	CASSLKGGNTEAFF	TGCGCCAGCAGCTTGAAAGGGGGTAACACTGAAGCTTTCTTT
TRBJ2-6	-	-	TRBV9	CASSVVGDSGANVLTF	TGTGCCAGCAGCGTAGTAGGGGACTCTGGGGCCAACGTCCTGACTTTC
TRBJ2-5	-	TRBD2	TRBV7-2	CASSQGLAGGVETQYF	TGTGCCAGCAGCCAGGGACTAGCGGGGGGCGTAGAGACCCAGTACTTC
TRBJ1-2	-	TRBD1	TRBV7-2	CASSLVGTGNRGYTF	TGTGCCAGCAGCTTAGTGGGGACAGGGAATAGGGGCTACACCTTC
TRBJ2-2	-	-	TRBV19	CASRPERVLNTGELFF	TGTGCCAGTAGGCCTGAGCGGGTATTGAACACCGGGGAGCTGTTTTTT
TRBJ1-1	-	TRBD1	TRBV5-4	CASSSGRGQVNSEAFF	TGTGCCAGCAGCAGTGGTAGGGGACAGGTTAATAGTGAAGCTTTCTTT
TRBJ2-3	-	-	TRBV12-3/TRBV12-4	CASSLVGDTQYF	TGTGCCAGCAGTCTAGTGGGGGATACGCAGTATTTT
TRBJ2-3	-	TRBD2	TRBV6-6	CASSRSGESDTQYF	TGTGCCAGCAGTCGGAGCGGGGAATCAGATACGCAGTATTTT
TRBJ1-1	-	TRBD1	TRBV7-2	CASSLAFDRGNTEAFF	TGTGCCAGCAGCTTAGCCTTCGACAGGGGGAACACTGAAGCTTTCTTT
TRBJ2-3	once	TRBD1	TRBV7-2	CASSRDRRNTDTQYF	TGTGCCAGCAGCCGGGACAGGAGAAACACAGATACGCAGTATTTT
TRBJ2-2	once	-	TRBV5-1	CASSLYGSGELFF	TGCGCCAGCAGCTTGTATGGATCCGGGGAGCTGTTTTTT
TRBJ2-7	-	TRBD2	TRBV7-2	CASSSRGSGRASSYEQYF	TGTGCCAGCAGTTCCCGAGGGAGCGGGAGAGCGAGCTCCTACGAGCAGTACTTC
TRBJ2-7	-	-	TRBV12-3/TRBV12-4	CASSSLGRSSYEQYF	TGTGCCAGCAGTTCTCTCGGTCGAAGCTCCTACGAGCAGTACTTC
TRBJ1-1	once	-	TRBV9	CASSVEVGHVNTEAFF	TGTGCCAGCAGCGTAGAAGTAGGACACGTGAACACTGAAGCTTTCTTT
TRBJ2-5	-	-	TRBV5-4	CASSPPRRLTQETQYF	TGTGCCAGCAGCCCCCCCCGGCGACTTACACAAGAGACCCAGTACTTC
TRBJ2-2	-	-	TRBV24-1	CATSDPGPHFAGELFF	TGTGCCACCAGTGACCCCGGGCCCCATTTCGCCGGGGAGCTGTTTTTT
TRBJ2-7	once	-	TRBV7-2	CASALPTYEQYF	TGTGCCAGCGCACTCCCAACCTACGAGCAGTACTTC
TRBJ1-3	-	-	TRBV18	CASSPYRESGNTIYF	TGTGCCAGCTCACCCTACAGGGAATCTGGAAACACCATATATTTT
TRBJ2-2	-	-	TRBV6-1	CASSEAGGHTGELFF	TGTGCCAGCAGTGAAGCCGGGGGGCACACCGGGGAGCTGTTTTTT
TRBJ1-1	-	-	TRBV12-3/TRBV12-4	CASSPYETYTEAFF	TGTGCCAGCAGCCCTTATGAGACCTACACTGAAGCTTTCTTT